This T cell receptor beta chain is drawn from a study of blood T cell repertoires in COVID-19. About the study: From T cells, B-cell-depleted T cells, or PBMCs came the material, which was cDNA or gDNA.

Seattle researchers signed up patients amid active infection and tracked them longitudinally. In the authors' methods: The authors estimated nucleated cell counts from reference gene primer amplification. Clones were sequenced by immunoSEQ multiplex PCR, and TCRdb holds only the in-frame ones, with some missing. Clone size and the V and J calls come from that table; the DNA yielded D and trimming. The repertoire consists of more than 150,000 clones, with about four fifths occurring once and the leading ten covering roughly an eighth. CDR3 length equals 14 residues. Trimming removed 5 bases at V and 1 base at J, with 10 bases between. From germline, CDR1 is KGHDR and CDR2 SFDVKD.

What was sequenced was peripheral blood. This sequence was found in a woman of 80 years or more with COVID-19, enrolled during active disease. The chain is built from TRBV24-1 and TRBJ1-1; TRBD1 might be the D (5 bases). DNA of the CDR3: TGTGCCACCAGTGGGACTACAGGGAACACTGAAGCTTTCTTT. This encodes CATSGTTGNTEAFF.